These T cell receptor beta chains were read from a single sample in a study of T-cell reconstitution after alpha-beta-depleted transplantation in children. One entry per CDR3 protein, called by TCRdb with MiXCR from the PCR reads. The sample contains hundreds of thousands of distinct CDR3 sequences, around 17% of which appear only once. The specimen comprised PBMCs from the stem cell graft donor, sampled from the stem cell graft. The receptor set was obtained from a human donor who donated a stem cell graft to a child with acute myeloid leukemia. The CDR3 runs from the conserved cysteine through the conserved F or W. The D gene is left open where the match is weak.

CSSWAENYGYTF,TRBV20-1,.,TRBJ1-2
CASSPVPGELFF,TRBV6-5,.,TRBJ2-2
CASSFVNTEAFF,TRBV12-3/TRBV12-4,.,TRBJ1-1
CSARPGIAAGQPQHF,TRBV20-1,.,TRBJ1-5
CASSGPGQGAREQYF,TRBV5-1,TRBD1,TRBJ2-7
CASTPTVGGELFF,TRBV7-3,.,TRBJ2-2
CSLLKPDTQYF,TRBV20-1,.,TRBJ2-3
CASSYGQGRPDTQYF,TRBV7-6,TRBD1,TRBJ2-3
CASSLVADSYNEQFF,TRBV11-1,.,TRBJ2-1
CSAGQHRGLSGANVLTF,TRBV20-1,TRBD1,TRBJ2-6
CASSQNRDRVNF,TRBV3-1,TRBD1,TRBJ2-5
CASSYTFGQGEEKLFF,TRBV6-5,TRBD1,TRBJ1-4
CASGLSPNTEAFF,TRBV12-3/TRBV12-4,.,TRBJ1-1
CSARGEEGSPYEQYF,TRBV20-1,.,TRBJ2-7
CSAPGQGVGNEQFF,TRBV20-1,TRBD1,TRBJ2-1
CASSPAAGEQYF,TRBV11-1,.,TRBJ2-7
CASSSSWEGNYEQYF,TRBV7-9,.,TRBJ2-7
CASSLRASGGANTYEQYF,TRBV5-5,TRBD2,TRBJ2-7
CASSLTNPVTQYF,TRBV28,.,TRBJ2-5
CASSFLGLDQPQHF,TRBV12-3/TRBV12-4,.,TRBJ1-5
CASIRGGNYGYTF,TRBV7-9,.,TRBJ1-2
CAISESAADQPQHF,TRBV10-3,.,TRBJ1-5
CSAHSGLAGDPTDTQYF,TRBV20-1,TRBD2,TRBJ2-3
CASSESEYSPLHF,TRBV10-1,.,TRBJ1-6
CSAPGPSWADTQYF,TRBV20-1,.,TRBJ2-3
CSVQEGPNTGELFF,TRBV29-1,.,TRBJ2-2
CASSLIAGGLNEQFF,TRBV7-9,TRBD2,TRBJ2-1
CASTNLWGSYEQYF,TRBV7-9,.,TRBJ2-7
CSAPGQGALEAFF,TRBV20-1,TRBD1,TRBJ1-1
CASSKLWGGSDNSPLHF,TRBV13,.,TRBJ1-6
CASCCPHYNTEAFF,TRBV12-3/TRBV12-4,.,TRBJ1-1
CASSLVPGWRTDTQYF,TRBV7-2,.,TRBJ2-3
CASSHLTGVLAEAFF,TRBV4-2,.,TRBJ1-1
CASSYRGRITDTQYF,TRBV6-5,.,TRBJ2-3
CSALQGGALYEQFF,TRBV20-1,.,TRBJ2-1
CSVVLGNYGYTF,TRBV29-1,.,TRBJ1-2
CASSPVDGTNTQYF,TRBV7-2,.,TRBJ2-3
CASSGLDGAFF,TRBV11-2,.,TRBJ1-1
CSARDYTSAYNEQFF,TRBV20-1,TRBD2,TRBJ2-1
CASSLFTGGNQPQHF,TRBV12-3/TRBV12-4,TRBD1,TRBJ1-5
CATSSGGGVGTQYF,TRBV15,TRBD2,TRBJ2-3
CSVFTGLNGYTF,TRBV29-1,.,TRBJ1-2
CASSFAGAYEQYF,TRBV13,.,TRBJ2-7
CASRPRDFSSYEQYF,TRBV27,.,TRBJ2-7
CSAPIPGLAGTIVETQYF,TRBV20-1,TRBD2,TRBJ2-5
CASSYYGGAAYEQYF,TRBV7-8,.,TRBJ2-7
CSARAPQGGLYGYTF,TRBV20-1,TRBD1,TRBJ1-2
CASSLGSTEQYF,TRBV7-9,.,TRBJ2-7
CASSQEMSEKLFF,TRBV4-3,.,TRBJ1-4
CASSLVTARTNGQFF,TRBV5-1,.,TRBJ2-1
CSAPWGTGANVLTF,TRBV20-1,.,TRBJ2-6
CASRGSQTDTQYF,TRBV12-3/TRBV12-4,.,TRBJ2-3
CASSKGQGARPQVEPQHF,TRBV4-2,TRBD1,TRBJ1-5
CASSLGTGIGNQPQHF,TRBV11-2,TRBD1,TRBJ1-5
CATSRGDAGIEQYF,TRBV15,.,TRBJ2-7
CASSLDGQGSGYTF,TRBV7-2,TRBD1,TRBJ1-2
CASSFSGGATDTQYF,TRBV7-2,TRBD2,TRBJ2-3
CASSVGIGSDTQYF,TRBV9,.,TRBJ2-3
CASSETEGDIQYF,TRBV10-2,.,TRBJ2-4
CATSRVVGLGTEAFF,TRBV15,.,TRBJ1-1